This T cell receptor beta chain came from a study of blood T cell repertoires in COVID-19. On the study more broadly: COVID-19 samples collected from the United States, Italy and Spain covered acute and convalescent phases. PBMCs, B-cell-depleted T cells, or T cells were the source of the cDNA or gDNA that made up the material.

Using immunoSEQ multiplex PCR, the repertoire was profiled, and TCRdb retains in-frame clones only, with some absent. This sample has 170,000 or so clones; around 86% occur once, and the top ten carry under 9.5%. This CDR3 is 15 amino acids long. Unmatched junction bases numbered 11, after V lost 11 bases and J lost 2 bases. Germline loops: CDR1 LNHDA, CDR2 SQIVND (reference sequence). This clone occurred once. The V call is TRBV19, the J call TRBJ2-1; 8 nucleotides agree with TRBD1. Sequences were obtained from peripheral blood. This TCR was recovered from a man between 45 and 60 years old with active or convalescent COVID-19. CDR3 bases: TGTGCCGTCTCAGCTGGGGACAGGCCCTACAATGAGCAGTTCTTC. Amino acids: CAVSAGDRPYNEQFF.